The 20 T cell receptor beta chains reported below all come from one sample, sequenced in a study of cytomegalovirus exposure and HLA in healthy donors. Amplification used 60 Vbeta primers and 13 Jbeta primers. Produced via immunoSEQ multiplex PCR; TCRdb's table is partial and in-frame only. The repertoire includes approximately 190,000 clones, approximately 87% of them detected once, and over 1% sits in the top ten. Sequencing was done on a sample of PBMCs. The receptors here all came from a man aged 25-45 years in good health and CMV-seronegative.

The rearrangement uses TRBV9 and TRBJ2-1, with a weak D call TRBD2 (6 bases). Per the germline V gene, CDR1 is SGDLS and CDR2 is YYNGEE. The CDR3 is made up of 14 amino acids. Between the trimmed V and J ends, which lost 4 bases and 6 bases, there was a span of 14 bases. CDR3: CASSFRRDSNEQFF. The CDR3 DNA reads TGTGCCAGCAGCTTTCGCCGGGACTCCAATGAGCAGTTCTTC.

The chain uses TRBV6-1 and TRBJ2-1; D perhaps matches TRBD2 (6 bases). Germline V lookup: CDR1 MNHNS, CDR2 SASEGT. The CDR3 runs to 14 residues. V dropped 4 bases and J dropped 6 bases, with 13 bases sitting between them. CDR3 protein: CASSVGSRGNEQFF. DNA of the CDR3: TGTGCCAGCAGTGTCGGGAGTAGGGGCAATGAGCAGTTCTTC.

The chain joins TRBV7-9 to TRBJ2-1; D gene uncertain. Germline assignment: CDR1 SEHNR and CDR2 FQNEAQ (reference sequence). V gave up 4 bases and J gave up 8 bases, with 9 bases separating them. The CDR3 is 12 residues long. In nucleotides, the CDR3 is TGTGCCAGCAGCTCGCGATTGGATGAGCAGTTCTTC. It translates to CASSSRLDEQFF.

The chain's CDR3 is CASSLVAGWVNEQFF. CDR3 bases: TGCGCCAGCAGCTTGGTAGCGGGATGGGTAAATGAGCAGTTCTTC. V is TRBV5-1 and J is TRBJ2-1; TRBD2 matches at 8 bases. The germline CDR1 and CDR2 sequences are SGHRS and YFSETQ. CDR3 length: 15 residues. V lost 0 bases and J lost 7; bases outside the gene matches: 6. The entire variable domain, with the rest obtained from reference TRBV5-1 and TRBJ2-1, is as follows: KAGVTQTPRYLIKTRGQQVTLSCSPISGHRSVSWYQQTPGQGLQFLFEYFSETQRNKGNFPGRFSGRQFSNSRSEMNVSTLELGDSALYLCASSLVAGWVNEQFFGPGTRLTVL.

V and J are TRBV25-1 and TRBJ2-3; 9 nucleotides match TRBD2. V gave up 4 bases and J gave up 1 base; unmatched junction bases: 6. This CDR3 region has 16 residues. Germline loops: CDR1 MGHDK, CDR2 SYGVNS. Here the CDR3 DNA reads TGTGCCAGCAGTGTGCGGGAGGGCCTGGGCACAGATACGCAGTATTTT. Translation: CASSVREGLGTDTQYF.

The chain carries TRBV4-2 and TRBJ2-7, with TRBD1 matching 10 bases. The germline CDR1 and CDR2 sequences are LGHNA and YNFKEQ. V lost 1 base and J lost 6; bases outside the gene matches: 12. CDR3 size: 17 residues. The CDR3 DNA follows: TGTGCCAGCAGCCAAGCCATCCGGGACAGGGGAGTTGTCGAGCAGTACTTC. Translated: CASSQAIRDRGVVEQYF.

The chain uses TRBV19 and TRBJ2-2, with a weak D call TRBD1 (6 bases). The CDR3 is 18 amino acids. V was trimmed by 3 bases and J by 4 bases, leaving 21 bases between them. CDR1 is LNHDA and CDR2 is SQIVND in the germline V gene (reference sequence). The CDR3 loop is CASSIGPGRGRSTGELFF. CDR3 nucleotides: TGTGCCAGTAGTATTGGCCCCGGCAGGGGTCGTAGCACCGGGGAGCTGTTTTTT.

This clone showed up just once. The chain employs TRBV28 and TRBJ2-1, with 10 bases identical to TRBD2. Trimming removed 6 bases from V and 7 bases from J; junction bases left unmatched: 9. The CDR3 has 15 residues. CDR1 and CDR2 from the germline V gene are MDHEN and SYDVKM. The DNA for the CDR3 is TGTGCCAGCAGCCCCAGCGGGAGGGCCAGGAATGAGCAGTTCTTC. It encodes CASSPSGRARNEQFF.

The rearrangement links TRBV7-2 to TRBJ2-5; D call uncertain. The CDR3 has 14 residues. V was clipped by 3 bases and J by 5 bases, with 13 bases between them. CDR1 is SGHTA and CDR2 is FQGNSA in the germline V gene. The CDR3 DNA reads TGTGCCAGCAGCTTTACTGCGGCCGAGGAGACCCAGTACTTC. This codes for CASSFTAAEETQYF.

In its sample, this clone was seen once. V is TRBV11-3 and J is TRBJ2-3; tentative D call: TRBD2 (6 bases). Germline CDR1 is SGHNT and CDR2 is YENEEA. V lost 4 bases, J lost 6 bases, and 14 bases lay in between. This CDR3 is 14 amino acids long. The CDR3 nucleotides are TGTGCCAGCAGCTACGGTGGGAGCGGGGATACGCAGTATTTT. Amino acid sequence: CASSYGGSGDTQYF. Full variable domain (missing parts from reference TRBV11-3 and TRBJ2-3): EAGVVQSPRYKIIEKKQPVAFWCNPISGHNTLYWYLQNLGQGPELLIRYENEEAVDDSQLPKDRFSAERLKGVDSTLKIQPAELGDSAVYLCASSYGGSGDTQYFGPGTRLTVL.

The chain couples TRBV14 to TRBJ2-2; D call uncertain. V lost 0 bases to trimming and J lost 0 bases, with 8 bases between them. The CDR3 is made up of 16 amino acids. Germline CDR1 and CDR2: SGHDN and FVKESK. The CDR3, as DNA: TGTGCCAGCAGCCAAGAGGCAGGTGCGAACACCGGGGAGCTGTTTTTT. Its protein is CASSQEAGANTGELFF.

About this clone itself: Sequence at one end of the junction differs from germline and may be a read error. The CDR3 bases are TGTGCCAGCAGCCAAGAGGACACGCGGGGCTACACCTTC. Amino acid sequence: CASSQEDTRGYTF. The chain combines TRBV4-1 with TRBJ1-2, with a possible D match to TRBD1 (5 bases). This CDR3 region has 13 residues. CDR1 and CDR2 (germline): MGHRA, YSYEKL.

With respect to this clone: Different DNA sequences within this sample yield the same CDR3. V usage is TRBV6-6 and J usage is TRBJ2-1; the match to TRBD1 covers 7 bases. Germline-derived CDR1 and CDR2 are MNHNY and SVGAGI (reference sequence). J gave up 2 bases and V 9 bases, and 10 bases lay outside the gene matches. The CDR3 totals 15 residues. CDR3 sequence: CASVLSGTAYNEQFF. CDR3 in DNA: TGTGCCAGTGTCCTCTCCGGGACAGCCTACAATGAGCAGTTCTTC.

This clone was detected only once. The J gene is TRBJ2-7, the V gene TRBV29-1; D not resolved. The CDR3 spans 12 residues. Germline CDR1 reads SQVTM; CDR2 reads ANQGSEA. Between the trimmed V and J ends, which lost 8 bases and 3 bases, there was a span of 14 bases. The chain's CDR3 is CSLRTGSYEQYF. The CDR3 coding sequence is TGCAGCTTACGAACGGGTAGCTACGAGCAGTACTTC.

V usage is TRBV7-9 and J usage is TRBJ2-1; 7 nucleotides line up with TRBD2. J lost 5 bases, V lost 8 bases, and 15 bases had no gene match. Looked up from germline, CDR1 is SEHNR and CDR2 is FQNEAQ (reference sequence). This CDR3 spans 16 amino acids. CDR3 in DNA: TGTGCCAGCTATCTTCTTGGCGGGAGAGCAGACAATGAGCAGTTCTTC. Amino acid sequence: CASYLLGGRADNEQFF.

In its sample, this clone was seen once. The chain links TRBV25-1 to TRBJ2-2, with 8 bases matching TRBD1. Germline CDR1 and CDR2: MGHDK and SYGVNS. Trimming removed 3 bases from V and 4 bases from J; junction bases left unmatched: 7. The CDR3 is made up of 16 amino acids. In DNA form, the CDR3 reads TGTGCCAGCAGTGAGTTGGACAGGGTGGGCACCGGGGAGCTGTTTTTT. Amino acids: CASSELDRVGTGELFF.

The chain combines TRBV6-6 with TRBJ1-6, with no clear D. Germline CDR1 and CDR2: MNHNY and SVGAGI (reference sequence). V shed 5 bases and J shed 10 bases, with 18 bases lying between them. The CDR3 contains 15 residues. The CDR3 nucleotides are TGTGCCAGCAGTCCCCAGATGTCGTTGGGCTCACCCCTCCACTTT. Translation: CASSPQMSLGSPLHF.

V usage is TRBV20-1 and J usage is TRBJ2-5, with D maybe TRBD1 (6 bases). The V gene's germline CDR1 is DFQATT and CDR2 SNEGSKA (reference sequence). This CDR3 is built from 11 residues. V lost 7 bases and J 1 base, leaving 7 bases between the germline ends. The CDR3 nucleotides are TGCAGTGTGGGGGCCCAAGAGACCCAGTACTTC. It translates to CSVGAQETQYF.

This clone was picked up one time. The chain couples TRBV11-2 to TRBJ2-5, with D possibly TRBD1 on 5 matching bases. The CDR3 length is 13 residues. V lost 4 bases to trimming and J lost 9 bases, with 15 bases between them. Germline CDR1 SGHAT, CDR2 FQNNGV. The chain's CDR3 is CASSSSGFMAQYF. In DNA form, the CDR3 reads TGTGCCAGCAGCTCCTCAGGGTTCATGGCCCAGTACTTC.

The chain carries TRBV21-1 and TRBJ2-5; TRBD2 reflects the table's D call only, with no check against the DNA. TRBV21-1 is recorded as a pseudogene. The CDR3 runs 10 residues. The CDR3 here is CASSRGTQYF. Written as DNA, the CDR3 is TGTGCCAGCAGTCGAGGGACCCAGTACTTC.